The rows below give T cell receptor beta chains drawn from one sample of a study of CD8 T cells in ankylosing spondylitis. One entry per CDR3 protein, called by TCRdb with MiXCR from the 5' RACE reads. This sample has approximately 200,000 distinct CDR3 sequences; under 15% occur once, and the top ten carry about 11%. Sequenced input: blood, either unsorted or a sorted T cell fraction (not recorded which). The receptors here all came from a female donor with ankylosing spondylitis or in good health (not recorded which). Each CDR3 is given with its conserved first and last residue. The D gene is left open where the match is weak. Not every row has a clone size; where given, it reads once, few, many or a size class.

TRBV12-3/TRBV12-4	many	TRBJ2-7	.	TGTGCCAGCAGTTTCGGGCCACTCTACGAGCAGTACTTC	CASSFGPLYEQYF
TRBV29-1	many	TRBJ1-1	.	TGCAGCGGGAAGAACACTGAAGCTTTCTTT	CSGKNTEAFF
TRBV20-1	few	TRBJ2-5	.	TGCAGTGCCGACGTACACGTCCAAGAGACCCAGTACTTC	CSADVHVQETQYF
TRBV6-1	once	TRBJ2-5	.	TGTGCCAGCAGCCAGACAGCCCTCCAAGAGACCCAGTACTTC	CASSQTALQETQYF
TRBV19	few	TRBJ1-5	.	TGTGCCAGTAGCCCAACGGAGAGGTCGGCCAATCAGCCCCAGCATTTT	CASSPTERSANQPQHF
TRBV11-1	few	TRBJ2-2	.	TGTGCCAGCAGCTTACAGCGGGCCCAAACCGGGGAGCTGTTTTTT	CASSLQRAQTGELFF
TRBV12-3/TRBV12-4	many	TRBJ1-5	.	TGTGCCAGCAGTTTCGTCAGGGTTCCGGCCACCAATCAGCCCCAGCATTTT	CASSFVRVPATNQPQHF
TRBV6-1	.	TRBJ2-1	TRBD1	TGTGCCAGCAGCGTACAGGGGGCCTTCAATGAGCAGTTCTTC	CASSVQGAFNEQFF
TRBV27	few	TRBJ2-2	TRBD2	TGTGCCAGCACCCTCCTAGCGGGAGGTCACACCGGGGAGCTGTTTTTT	CASTLLAGGHTGELFF
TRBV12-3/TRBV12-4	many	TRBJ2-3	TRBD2	TGTGCCAGCAGTTTCTTCCAGCGGGACACAGATACGCAGTATTTT	CASSFFQRDTDTQYF
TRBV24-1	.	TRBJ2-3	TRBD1	TGTGCCACCAGTGGGTCGACAGGGGCCGATACGCAGTATTTT	CATSGSTGADTQYF
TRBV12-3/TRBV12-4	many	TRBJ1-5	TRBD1	TGTGCCAGCAGATCGACAGGGAATCAGCCCCAGCATTTT	CASRSTGNQPQHF
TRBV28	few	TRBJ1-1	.	TGTGCCACCATTGCGGCAAAGAACACTGAAGCTTTCTTT	CATIAAKNTEAFF
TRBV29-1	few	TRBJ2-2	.	TGCAGCGTCGATACGGGACCCGCGAACACCGGGGAGCTGTTTTTT	CSVDTGPANTGELFF
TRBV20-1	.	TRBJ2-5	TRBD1	TGCAGTGCCGACCGACAGGGAGAGACCCAGTACTTC	CSADRQGETQYF
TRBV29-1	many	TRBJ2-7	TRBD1	TGCAGCGCCAGGGGGATGAGCGACGAGCAGTACTTC	CSARGMSDEQYF
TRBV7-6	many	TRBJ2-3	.	TGTGCCAGCAGGCCCCCTAGCGCAACCACAGATACGCAGTATTTT	CASRPPSATTDTQYF
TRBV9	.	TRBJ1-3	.	TGTGCCAGCAGCGTAGTGGACGGGGGAAACACCATATATTTT	CASSVVDGGNTIYF
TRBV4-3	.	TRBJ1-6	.	TGCGCCAGCAGCCAAGATTGGAATTCACCCCTCCACTTT	CASSQDWNSPLHF
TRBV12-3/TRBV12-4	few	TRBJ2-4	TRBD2	TGTGCCAGCAGACTAGCGGGAGAAAACATTCAGTACTTC	CASRLAGENIQYF